Each of the 18 T cell receptor beta chains below was sequenced from the same sample in a study of blood T cell repertoires in COVID-19. Sequenced by immunoSEQ multiplex PCR; TCRdb stores in-frame clones only, minus some. The data hold around 130,000 clones, with around nine tenths observed a single time. Sequencing was done on a sample of peripheral blood. The receptor set was obtained from a man aged 50 to 59 with active or convalescent COVID-19.

On this clone itself: One end of the junction fails to match germline, which may point to a read error. The rearrangement uses TRBV28 and TRBJ2-1, with 8 bases aligning to TRBD2. The CDR3 loop spans 12 amino acids. In germline, CDR1 is MDHEN, CDR2 SYDVKM. CDR3 protein: CAHQRESYEQFF. CDR3 nucleotide sequence: TGCGCACACCAGCGGGAGAGCTATGAGCAGTTCTTC.

The chain uses TRBV4-1 and TRBJ2-1; TRBD1 matches at 8 bases. Germline-derived CDR1 and CDR2 are MGHRA and YSYEKL. The length of the CDR3 is 16 residues. The V segment lost 7 bases and the J segment 8 bases; nucleotides outside the gene matches: 16. The CDR3 spells CASNYQGAPFRDEQFF. The DNA for the CDR3 is TGCGCCAGCAACTACCAGGGGGCCCCATTTAGAGATGAGCAGTTCTTC.

The genes are TRBV7-2 and TRBJ2-7; 7 nucleotides align to TRBD1. The CDR3 spans 14 residues. The trim removed 2 bases at V and 2 bases at J, leaving 3 bases unmatched. Germline CDR1 is SGHTA and CDR2 is FQGNSA. Written as DNA, the CDR3 is TGTGCCAGCAGCTTACTTGGGACAGCCTACGAGCAGTACTTC. This gives the protein CASSLLGTAYEQYF.

This chain uses TRBV6-6 with TRBJ2-3, with 13 bases identical to TRBD2. CDR3 length equals 16 residues. Germline V gene lookup returns CDR1 MNHNY and CDR2 SVGAGI (reference sequence). Trimming removed 2 bases from V and 2 bases from J; junction bases left unmatched: 1. The DNA of the CDR3 is TGTGCCAGCAGTTACGGACTAGCGGGAGTCACAGATACGCAGTATTTT. Protein sequence: CASSYGLAGVTDTQYF.

This chain connects TRBV3-1 (or the pseudogene TRBV3-2) to TRBJ2-3, with TRBD1 identical over 7 bases. This CDR3 spans 15 amino acids. The V gene end was trimmed by 4 bases and the J gene end by 7 bases; junction bases not matched to a gene: 11. Germline loops: CDR1 LGHDT, CDR2 YNNKEL (reference sequence). This chain's CDR3 is CASSRSPGQKNTQYF. The CDR3 DNA reads as TGTGCCAGCAGCCGATCCCCGGGACAGAAGAATACGCAGTATTTT.

This chain links TRBV5-6 with TRBJ2-7; 7 positions agree with TRBD1. The CDR3 runs 13 residues. CDR1 and CDR2 (germline): SGHDT, YYEEEE. Germline trimming cut 4 bases from V and 4 bases from J; bases unmatched to any gene: 5. CDR3 loop: CASSPTGRYEQYF. DNA for the CDR3: TGTGCCAGCAGCCCGACAGGGCGATACGAGCAGTACTTC.

The chain links TRBV7-2 to TRBJ2-7; TRBD2 agrees at 8 bases. Per germline, CDR1 SGHTA and CDR2 FQGNSA. Trimming cost V 1 base and J 6 bases; bases outside gene matches: 14. CDR3 size: 17 residues. CDR3 region: CASSLGVRGGVNGEQYF. DNA of the CDR3: TGTGCCAGCAGCTTAGGTGTACGGGGGGGCGTAAACGGCGAGCAGTACTTC.

This chain joins TRBV5-1 and TRBJ1-5; the D is unclear. Trimming stripped 0 bases from V and 5 bases from J, with 6 bases between. Per germline, CDR1 SGHRS and CDR2 YFSETQ. CDR3 size: 13 residues. CDR3 DNA sequence: TGCGCCAGCAGCTTGGACGGGTATCAGCCCCAGCATTTT. Residues: CASSLDGYQPQHF.

A few counts support this clone. J is TRBJ2-2 and V is TRBV28; TRBD2 is a possible D gene (5 bases). Looked up from germline, CDR1 is MDHEN and CDR2 is SYDVKM. V was pared by 6 bases and J by 0 bases, with 11 bases between. CDR3 length: 15 residues. This chain's CDR3 is CASRPRGANTGELFF. The CDR3 bases are TGTGCCAGCAGGCCCCGGGGAGCGAACACCGGGGAGCTGTTTTTT.

The chain combines TRBV5-6 with TRBJ1-5; tentative D call: TRBD1 (6 bases). CDR1 is SGHDT, CDR2 YYEEEE, per germline. CDR3 length equals 19 residues. Trimming took off 2 bases at V and 0 bases at J, with 21 bases between the two ends. CDR3 DNA: TGTGCCAGCAGCTTTGGGGGCCAAAAAAGGGGCTATAGCAATCAGCCCCAGCATTTT. Translation gives CASSFGGQKRGYSNQPQHF.

This chain joins TRBV7-9 and TRBJ2-7, with 9 nucleotides matching TRBD1. V lost 2 bases and J lost 5; bases outside the gene matches: 7. The CDR3 totals 15 residues. CDR1 and CDR2 from the germline V gene are SEHNR and FQNEAQ (reference sequence). CDR3 nucleotides: TGTGCCAGCAGCTTAAAGGGGACAGGGCCCCACGAGCAGTACTTC. This translates into CASSLKGTGPHEQYF.

The V call is TRBV7-7, the J call TRBJ2-1; 9 bases line up with TRBD1. V trimming: 5 bases; J trimming: 5 bases; junction bases outside the gene matches: 7. This CDR3 is built from 15 residues. Germline V gives CDR1 SSHAT, CDR2 FNYEAQ (reference sequence). CDR3 protein: CASSANRDRDNEQFF. CDR3 nucleotide sequence: TGTGCCAGCAGCGCAAACCGGGACAGGGACAATGAGCAGTTCTTC.

The chain combines TRBV5-1 with TRBJ1-1, with 12 bases identical to TRBD1. The V and J ends lost 3 bases and 4 bases, in that order; junction bases with no gene match: 7. This CDR3 region has 16 residues. Germline-derived CDR1 and CDR2 are SGHRS and YFSETQ. CDR3: CASSYTGTGGTTEAFF. In DNA, the CDR3 is TGCGCCAGCAGCTATACCGGGACAGGGGGCACCACTGAAGCTTTCTTT.

This clone has a single count. V is TRBV6-1 and J is TRBJ2-1; 12 bases line up with TRBD2. After removal of 3 bases from V and 10 bases from J, the junction contained 10 bases not matched to a gene. Germline CDR1 MNHNS, CDR2 SASEGT. CDR3 size: 16 residues. The CDR3 DNA follows: TGTGCCAGCAGTGACAGGACTAGCGGGACCCTACGCGAGCAGTTCTTC. Its translation: CASSDRTSGTLREQFF.

The chain carries TRBV7-8 and TRBJ2-2, with D possibly matching TRBD1 (6 bases). Trimming shortened V by 5 bases and J by 5 bases, and 15 bases separated the two germline ends. The CDR3 length is 15 residues. The germline V gene encodes CDR1 SGHVS and CDR2 FQNEAQ. In DNA, the CDR3 is TGTGCCAGCAGCAGAGACAGGAAGGGGACCGGGGAGCTGTTTTTT. It specifies CASSRDRKGTGELFF.

The genes are TRBV11-2 and TRBJ2-3, with D possibly matching TRBD1 (6 bases). With 4 bases removed from V and 4 bases from J, the gap between germline ends came to 18 bases. The CDR3 is 16 amino acids. Per germline, CDR1 SGHAT and CDR2 FQNNGV. As DNA, the CDR3 is TGTGCCAGCAGCTCGTCCCCCTCAGGGGTCCCAGATACGCAGTATTTT. As protein: CASSSSPSGVPDTQYF.

The rearrangement uses TRBV5-5 and TRBJ2-1; 9 nucleotides line up with TRBD2. The CDR3 has 17 amino acids. Per germline, CDR1 SGHKS and CDR2 YYEKEE (reference sequence). The J segment lost 0 bases and the V segment lost 4 bases, leaving 8 bases of the junction unmatched. Written as DNA, the CDR3 is TGTGCCAGCAGCATGAGCGGGGGGATTAGCTCCTACAATGAGCAGTTCTTC. Its protein is CASSMSGGISSYNEQFF.

The V gene is TRBV19, the J gene TRBJ1-1; weak D call: TRBD1 (5 bases). Deletions cut 5 bases from V and 0 bases from J, with 13 bases between. Germline CDR1 LNHDA, CDR2 SQIVND (reference sequence). This CDR3 is built from 15 residues. The CDR3 coding sequence is TGTGCCAGTAGTTCCGAAGGGGCTTTGAACACTGAAGCTTTCTTT. This sequence encodes CASSSEGALNTEAFF.